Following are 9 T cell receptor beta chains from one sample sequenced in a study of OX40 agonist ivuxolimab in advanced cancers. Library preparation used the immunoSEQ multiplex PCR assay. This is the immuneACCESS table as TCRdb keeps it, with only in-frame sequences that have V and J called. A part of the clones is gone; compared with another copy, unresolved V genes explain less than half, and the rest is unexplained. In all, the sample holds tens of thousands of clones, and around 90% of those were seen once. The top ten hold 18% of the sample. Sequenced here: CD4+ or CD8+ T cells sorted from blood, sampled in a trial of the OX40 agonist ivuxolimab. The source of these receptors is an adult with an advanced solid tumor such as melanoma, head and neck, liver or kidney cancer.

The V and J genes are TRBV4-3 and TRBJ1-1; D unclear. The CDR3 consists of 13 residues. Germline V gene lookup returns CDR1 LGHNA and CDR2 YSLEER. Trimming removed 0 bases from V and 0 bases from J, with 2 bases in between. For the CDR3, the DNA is TGCGCCAGCAGCCAAGAAATGAACACTGAAGCTTTCTTT. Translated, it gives CASSQEMNTEAFF.

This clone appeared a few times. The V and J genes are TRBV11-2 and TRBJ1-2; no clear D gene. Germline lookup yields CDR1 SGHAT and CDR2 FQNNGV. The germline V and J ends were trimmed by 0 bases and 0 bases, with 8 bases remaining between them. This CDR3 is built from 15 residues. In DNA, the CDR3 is TGTGCCAGCAGCTTAGAAGTCACATCTAACTATGGCTACACCTTC. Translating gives CASSLEVTSNYGYTF.

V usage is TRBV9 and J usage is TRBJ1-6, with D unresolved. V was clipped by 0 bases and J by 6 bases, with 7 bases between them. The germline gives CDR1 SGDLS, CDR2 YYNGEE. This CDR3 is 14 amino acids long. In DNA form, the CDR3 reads TGTGCCAGCAGCGTAGGACTGACTAATTCACCCCTCCACTTT. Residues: CASSVGLTNSPLHF. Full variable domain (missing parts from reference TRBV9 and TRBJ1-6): DSGVTQTPKHLITATGQRVTLRCSPRSGDLSVYWYQQSLDQGLQFLIQYYNGEERAKGNILERFSAQQFPDLHSELNLSSLELGDSALYFCASSVGLTNSPLHFGNGTRLTVT.

The DNA for the CDR3 is TGCGCCAGCAGCTTGGGACAGGGCGCAGGGGATGAGCAGTTCTTC. Amino acid sequence: CASSLGQGAGDEQFF. This chain links TRBV5-1 with TRBJ2-1; 7 nucleotides match TRBD1. The V segment lost 0 bases and the J segment 8 bases; nucleotides outside the gene matches: 8. The CDR3 is 15 residues long. CDR1 is SGHRS, CDR2 YFSETQ, per germline. The full variable domain, in which reference TRBV5-1 and TRBJ2-1 provide the parts outside the CDR3, is KAGVTQTPRYLIKTRGQQVTLSCSPISGHRSVSWYQQTPGQGLQFLFEYFSETQRNKGNFPGRFSGRQFSNSRSEMNVSTLELGDSALYLCASSLGQGAGDEQFFGPGTRLTVL.

CDR3 loop: CASSTLDRDTYEQYF. CDR3 bases: TGTGCCAGCAGTACTCTGGACAGGGATACCTACGAGCAGTACTTC. The chain is built from TRBV28 and TRBJ2-7, with 8 bases matching TRBD1. Germline assignment: CDR1 MDHEN and CDR2 SYDVKM. The CDR3 consists of 15 residues. After removal of 5 bases from V and 2 bases from J, the junction contained 8 bases not matched to a gene.

The DNA for the CDR3 is TGTGCCAGCAGTGTCGGCCAGGGGAGCACCGGGGAGCTGTTTTTT. It encodes CASSVGQGSTGELFF. V usage is TRBV2 and J usage is TRBJ2-2; tentatively, D is TRBD1 (6 bases). Trimming shortened V by 4 bases and J by 4 bases, and 13 bases separated the two germline ends. Germline values: CDR1 SNHLY, CDR2 FYNNEI. The CDR3 extends over 15 amino acids.

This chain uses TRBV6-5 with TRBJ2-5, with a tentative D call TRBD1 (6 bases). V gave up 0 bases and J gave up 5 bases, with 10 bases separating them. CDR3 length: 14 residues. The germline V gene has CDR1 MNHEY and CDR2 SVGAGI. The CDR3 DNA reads TGTGCCAGCAGTTACTCTGGGGGCAGGGAGACCCAGTACTTC. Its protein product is CASSYSGGRETQYF.

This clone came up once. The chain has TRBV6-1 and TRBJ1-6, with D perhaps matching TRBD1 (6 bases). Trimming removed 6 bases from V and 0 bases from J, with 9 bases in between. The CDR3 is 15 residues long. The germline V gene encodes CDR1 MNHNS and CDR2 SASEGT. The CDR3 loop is CASRVDSSYNSPLHF. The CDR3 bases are TGTGCCAGCAGAGTGGACAGCTCCTATAATTCACCCCTCCACTTT.

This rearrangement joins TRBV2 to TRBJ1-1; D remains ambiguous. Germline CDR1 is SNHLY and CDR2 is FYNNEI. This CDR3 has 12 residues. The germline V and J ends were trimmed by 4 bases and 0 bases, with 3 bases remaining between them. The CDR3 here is CASSGMNTEAFF. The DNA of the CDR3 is TGTGCCAGCAGTGGGATGAACACTGAAGCTTTCTTT. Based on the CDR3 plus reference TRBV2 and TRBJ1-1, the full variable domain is EPEVTQTPSHQVTQMGQEVILRCVPISNHLYFYWYRQILGQKVEFLVSFYNNEISEKSEIFDDQFSVERPDGSNFTLKIRSTKLEDSAMYFCASSGMNTEAFFGQGTRLTVV.